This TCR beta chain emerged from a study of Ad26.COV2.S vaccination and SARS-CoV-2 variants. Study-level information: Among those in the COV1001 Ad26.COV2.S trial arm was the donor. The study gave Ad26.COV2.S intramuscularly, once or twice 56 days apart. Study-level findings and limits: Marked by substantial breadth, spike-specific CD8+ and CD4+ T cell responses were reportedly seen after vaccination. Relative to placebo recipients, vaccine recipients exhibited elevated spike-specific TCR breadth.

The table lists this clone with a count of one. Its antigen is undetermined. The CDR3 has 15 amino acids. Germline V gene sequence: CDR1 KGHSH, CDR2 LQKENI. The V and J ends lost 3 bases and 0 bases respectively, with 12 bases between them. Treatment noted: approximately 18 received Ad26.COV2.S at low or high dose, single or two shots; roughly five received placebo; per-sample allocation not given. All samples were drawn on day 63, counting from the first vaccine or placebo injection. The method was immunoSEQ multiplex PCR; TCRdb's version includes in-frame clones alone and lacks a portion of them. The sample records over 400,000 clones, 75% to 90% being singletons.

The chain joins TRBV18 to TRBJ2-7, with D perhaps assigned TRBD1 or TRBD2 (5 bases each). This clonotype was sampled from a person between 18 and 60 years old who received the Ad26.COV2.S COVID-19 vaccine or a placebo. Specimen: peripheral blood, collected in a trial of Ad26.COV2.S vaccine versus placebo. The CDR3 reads CASSPRGDSSYEQYF. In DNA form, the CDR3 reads TGTGCCAGCTCACCCCGGGGCGACAGCTCCTACGAGCAGTACTTC.